This note documents a single T cell receptor (beta chain) sequence. J was trimmed by 3 bases and V by 1 base; bases with no gene match: 8. Germline loops: CDR1 SGHKS, CDR2 YYEKEE (reference sequence). CDR3 length equals 17 residues. This entry comes from a study of blood T cell repertoires in COVID-19. Study details: Researchers got acute and convalescent COVID-19 samples from the United States, Italy and Spain. Nucleic acid was either cDNA or gDNA, and it came from T cells, B-cell-depleted T cells, or PBMCs.

Sequencing used immunoSEQ multiplex PCR; TCRdb keeps in-frame clones, though not all of them. The top ten clones hold about 1.5% of a sample with tens of thousands of clones, roughly 90% of them seen once. The V gene is TRBV5-5, the J gene TRBJ2-7; 12 nucleotides line up with TRBD2. This TCR was recovered from a human donor with active COVID-19. The donor label of this sample is uncertain. The specimen sequenced was peripheral blood. The CDR3 region is CASSLLAGGSPSYEQYF. The DNA for the CDR3 is TGTGCCAGCAGCTTGCTAGCGGGGGGGTCACCTAGCTACGAGCAGTACTTC.